This is a list of T cell receptor beta chains from one sample in a study of blood T cell repertoires in COVID-19. The table came from immunoSEQ multiplex PCR; TCRdb's copy has only in-frame clones and leaves some out. The sample consists of under 300,000 clones, about nine tenths of them appearing once. Sequenced sample: peripheral blood. The receptors here all came from a man aged 55 to 69 who had recovered from COVID-19. Each CDR3 is given with its conserved first and last residue. Size values are once, few and many counts, or a class for expanded clones, and some rows have none.

v_gene: TRBV5-5; len: 17; abundance: -; j_gene: TRBJ1-1; CDR3aa: CASSELDRGSVWTEAFF
v_gene: TRBV2; len: 16; abundance: -; j_gene: TRBJ2-5; CDR3aa: CASSVDGGGYQETQYF
v_gene: TRBV7-2; len: 16; abundance: -; j_gene: TRBJ1-6; CDR3aa: CASSLTGARNNSPLHF
v_gene: TRBV24-1; len: 13; abundance: -; j_gene: TRBJ2-2; CDR3aa: CAIERGVHGELFF
v_gene: TRBV5-4; len: 15; abundance: -; j_gene: TRBJ2-7; CDR3aa: CASSLELAGAYEQYF
v_gene: TRBV11-2; len: 15; abundance: -; j_gene: TRBJ1-5; CDR3aa: CASSLFPDSNQPQHF
v_gene: TRBV5-4; len: 17; abundance: -; j_gene: TRBJ1-6; CDR3aa: CASSLSLGDRRGSPLHF
v_gene: TRBV5-1; len: 12; abundance: -; j_gene: TRBJ2-7; CDR3aa: CASSLVGVEQYF
v_gene: TRBV19; len: 15; abundance: -; j_gene: TRBJ1-2; CDR3aa: CASSMRHHTGEGYTF
v_gene: TRBV11-3; len: 16; abundance: -; j_gene: TRBJ2-3; CDR3aa: CASSRLSGGGTDTQYF
v_gene: TRBV20-1; len: 12; abundance: -; j_gene: TRBJ1-4; CDR3aa: CSASGGREKLFF
v_gene: TRBV7-8; len: 15; abundance: -; j_gene: TRBJ2-5; CDR3aa: CASRLLTSFQETQYF
v_gene: TRBV5-1; len: 17; abundance: few; j_gene: TRBJ2-1; CDR3aa: CAIIPPISGVSYNEQFF
v_gene: TRBV5-6; len: 14; abundance: -; j_gene: TRBJ2-4; CDR3aa: CASTRLLAKNIQYF
v_gene: TRBV24-1; len: 17; abundance: -; j_gene: TRBJ2-1; CDR3aa: CATSDTTPGYSYNEQFF
v_gene: TRBV6-5; len: 15; abundance: once; j_gene: TRBJ1-5; CDR3aa: CASSYATGGQEAQHF
v_gene: TRBV6-5; len: 15; abundance: -; j_gene: TRBJ2-7; CDR3aa: CASRADRGNYYEQYF
v_gene: TRBV27; len: 15; abundance: -; j_gene: TRBJ2-7; CDR3aa: CASRTGTGGSYEQYF
v_gene: TRBV5-1; len: 16; abundance: -; j_gene: TRBJ2-2; CDR3aa: CASSWGRGSGTGELFF
v_gene: TRBV3-1/TRBV3-2; len: 14; abundance: -; j_gene: TRBJ1-1; CDR3aa: CASSQVGGTGWAFF
v_gene: TRBV9; len: 17; abundance: -; j_gene: TRBJ1-3; CDR3aa: CASSLRDRGYSGNTIYF
v_gene: TRBV6-6; len: 16; abundance: -; j_gene: TRBJ2-2; CDR3aa: CASRGGTGINTGELFF
v_gene: TRBV6-6; len: 15; abundance: -; j_gene: TRBJ2-3; CDR3aa: CASSYSGLSTDTQYF
v_gene: TRBV3-1/TRBV3-2; len: 13; abundance: -; j_gene: TRBJ2-3; CDR3aa: CASSLLSTDTQYF
v_gene: TRBV6-6; len: 14; abundance: -; j_gene: TRBJ2-3; CDR3aa: CASVIAGASDTQYF
v_gene: TRBV3-1/TRBV3-2; len: 13; abundance: -; j_gene: TRBJ2-5; CDR3aa: CASLFRGGATQYF
v_gene: TRBV19; len: 14; abundance: -; j_gene: TRBJ2-7; CDR3aa: CATSGTGHTYEQYF
v_gene: TRBV28; len: 14; abundance: -; j_gene: TRBJ1-4; CDR3aa: CAKGAGPTNEKLFF
v_gene: TRBV10-3; len: 17; abundance: -; j_gene: TRBJ2-7; CDR3aa: CAISEVGGLAGTYEQYF
v_gene: TRBV5-6; len: 13; abundance: -; j_gene: TRBJ1-2; CDR3aa: CASSRLDRAGYTF
v_gene: TRBV19; len: 17; abundance: -; j_gene: TRBJ1-5; CDR3aa: CASSTIPAGYSNQPQHF
v_gene: TRBV19; len: 16; abundance: many; j_gene: TRBJ1-5; CDR3aa: CASTGDRGTNNQPQHF
v_gene: TRBV6-2/TRBV6-3; len: 14; abundance: -; j_gene: TRBJ1-2; CDR3aa: CASSYLTGPYGYTF
v_gene: TRBV7-2; len: 15; abundance: few; j_gene: TRBJ2-3; CDR3aa: CASSATGGFTDTQYF
v_gene: TRBV6-6; len: 14; abundance: -; j_gene: TRBJ2-3; CDR3aa: CASRLGGSTDTQYF
v_gene: TRBV10-3; len: 16; abundance: -; j_gene: TRBJ2-7; CDR3aa: CAISEFSAGVSYEQYF
v_gene: TRBV18; len: 14; abundance: -; j_gene: TRBJ1-4; CDR3aa: CASSPMSSNEKLFF
v_gene: TRBV5-6; len: 14; abundance: -; j_gene: TRBJ2-7; CDR3aa: CASSFGRDFYEQYF
v_gene: TRBV28; len: 15; abundance: -; j_gene: TRBJ2-4; CDR3aa: CASTPITGAKNIQYF
v_gene: TRBV25-1; len: 13; abundance: -; j_gene: TRBJ1-2; CDR3aa: CASSRQGGYGYTF
v_gene: TRBV5-1; len: 15; abundance: -; j_gene: TRBJ1-2; CDR3aa: CASSFAGSGIYGYTF
v_gene: TRBV7-8; len: 16; abundance: -; j_gene: TRBJ1-5; CDR3aa: CASSLTGINGNQPQHF